The rows below give T cell receptor beta chains drawn from one sample of a study of blood T cell repertoires in COVID-19. Measured with immunoSEQ multiplex PCR; TCRdb has only the in-frame clones, and not every one. The sample includes tens of thousands of clones, about four fifths of them seen just once. Sequencing input: peripheral blood. The receptors derive from an elderly man with acute or convalescent COVID-19. CDR3s include the opening cysteine and the closing phenylalanine or tryptophan. A D gene is named only where the DNA matches it firmly. The size entry is marked missing in some rows and otherwise reads once, few, many or a size class.

j_gene,v_gene,d_gene,abundance,CDR3nt,CDR3aa
TRBJ1-4,TRBV9,NA,NA,TGTGCCAGCAGCCCTAGGGGAGGTGAAAAACTGTTTTTT,CASSPRGGEKLFF
TRBJ2-1,TRBV5-4,TRBD2,NA,TGTGCCAGCAGCTTGGATAGCGGGGAGCAGTTCTTC,CASSLDSGEQFF
TRBJ2-2,TRBV9,TRBD1,NA,TGTGCCAGCAGCCCAAAAGGACAGGACACCGGGGAGCTGTTTTTT,CASSPKGQDTGELFF
TRBJ2-1,TRBV2,TRBD1,NA,TGTGCCAGCAGCCAGGACAGGGGAGGCTACAATGAGCAGTTCTTC,CASSQDRGGYNEQFF
TRBJ2-4,TRBV9,TRBD1,NA,TGTGCCAGCAGCGTAGGAGGAGGGTGGACAGGGAGGTCCAAAAACATTCAGTACTTC,CASSVGGGWTGRSKNIQYF
TRBJ2-2,TRBV6-5,NA,NA,TGTGCCAGCAGTAGGCCCAGGGTGGGCACCGGGGAGCTGTTTTTT,CASSRPRVGTGELFF
TRBJ2-2,TRBV28,NA,NA,TGTGCCAGCGAGAAAACGAACACCGGGGAGCTGTTTTTT,CASEKTNTGELFF
TRBJ1-4,TRBV7-2,NA,once,TGTGCCAGCAGCTTAGATTGGGCAGGTGGGACTAATGAAAAACTGTTTTTT,CASSLDWAGGTNEKLFF
TRBJ2-1,TRBV7-9,TRBD2,NA,TGTGCCAGCAGCCAACCTCTCGGACTAGCGGGAGGGTTTGAGCAGTTCTTC,CASSQPLGLAGGFEQFF
TRBJ1-6,TRBV5-4,NA,NA,TGTGCCACCCAGGGGCAGGGAAGGGTTATGAATTCACCCCTCCACTTT,CATQGQGRVMNSPLHF
TRBJ2-1,TRBV19,TRBD1,few,TGTGCCAGTAGTATGGCCGGGACAGCTTACAATGAGCAGTTCTTC,CASSMAGTAYNEQFF
TRBJ2-2,TRBV5-5,TRBD1,NA,TGTGCCAGCAGCTTGCAGGGGGCGAACACCGGGGAGCTGTTTTTT,CASSLQGANTGELFF
TRBJ2-3,TRBV7-9,NA,NA,TGTGCCAGCAGCATGTACGGGACACGGCATAGCACAGATACGCAGTATTTT,CASSMYGTRHSTDTQYF
TRBJ2-7,TRBV5-6,NA,NA,TGTGCCAGCGAGACGAGCGGAAACTACGAGCAGTACTTC,CASETSGNYEQYF
TRBJ1-4,TRBV19,NA,NA,TGTGCCAGTAGTACGATACCGGGACAAGGGGAAAAACTGTTTTTT,CASSTIPGQGEKLFF
TRBJ1-1,TRBV7-2,NA,NA,TGTGCCAGCAGCTTAGGTCTGGGGCGCGCTGAAGCTTTCTTT,CASSLGLGRAEAFF
TRBJ2-1,TRBV4-2,TRBD2,NA,TGTGCCAGCAGCCGCGGGACTAGCGGGCAGGGGGGGGAGCAGTTCTTC,CASSRGTSGQGGEQFF
TRBJ1-1,TRBV28,TRBD1,NA,TGTGCCAGTCGGACAGGGGGAGGGTACACTGAAGCTTTCTTT,CASRTGGGYTEAFF
TRBJ2-1,TRBV19,TRBD2,NA,TGTGCCAGTAGACTGACTAGCGGGAGCTACAATGAGCAGTTCTTC,CASRLTSGSYNEQFF
TRBJ2-7,TRBV2,NA,NA,TGTGCCAGCATTATCCGGGACATATCCTACGAGCAGTACTTC,CASIIRDISYEQYF
TRBJ2-1,TRBV11-2,NA,NA,TGTGCCAGCAGCTTAATCCAGGGGCGAGGATACAATGAGCAGTTCTTC,CASSLIQGRGYNEQFF
TRBJ2-2,TRBV5-4,TRBD1,NA,TGTGCCAGCAGCTCCTACAGGGGCCACACCGGGGAGCTGTTTTTT,CASSSYRGHTGELFF
TRBJ1-3,TRBV9,TRBD1,NA,TGTGCCAGCAGCGTAGTCGGGACAGCTGGAAACACCATATATTTT,CASSVVGTAGNTIYF
TRBJ2-3,TRBV5-6,TRBD1,NA,TGTGCCAGCAGCTTAACCTCAAGGACAGGGAGCCCAGATACGCAGTATTTT,CASSLTSRTGSPDTQYF
TRBJ2-6,TRBV7-3,TRBD1,NA,TGTGCCAGCAGCCTTCTCCCCGGGACAGGGTTTTCTGGGGCCAACGTCCTGACTTTC,CASSLLPGTGFSGANVLTF
TRBJ1-4,TRBV5-1,TRBD1,NA,TGCGCCAGCAGCTTCTCCGGGACAGCTAATGAAAAACTGTTTTTT,CASSFSGTANEKLFF
TRBJ1-6,TRBV20-1,NA,NA,TGCAGTGCTAGTTCCCCTTATGGACAGAGAAGTTCCTATAATTCACCCCTCCACTTT,CSASSPYGQRSSYNSPLHF
TRBJ1-1,TRBV6-6,TRBD1,NA,TGTGCCAGCACCCATTCCCCGGACAGGGGCTGGACTGAAGCTTTCTTT,CASTHSPDRGWTEAFF
TRBJ2-7,TRBV7-2,TRBD2,NA,TGTGCCAGCAGCTTACGGCGGGAGACCTACGAGCAGTACTTC,CASSLRRETYEQYF
TRBJ2-3,TRBV29-1,TRBD2,NA,TGCAGCGTGCACCTAGCGGGAGGAGGCACAGATACGCAGTATTTT,CSVHLAGGGTDTQYF
TRBJ1-1,TRBV4-3,NA,once,TGCGCCAGCAGCCATGTACAGGGAAGGGCCGCTGAAGCTTTCTTT,CASSHVQGRAAEAFF
TRBJ1-2,TRBV4-2,NA,once,TGTGCCAGCAGCCGCCATACACAGGGTTCTCCTAACTATGGCTACACCTTC,CASSRHTQGSPNYGYTF
TRBJ1-3,TRBV4-1,NA,once,TGCGCCAGCAGCCAAGAAGGGGAACGGTTCTCTGGAAACACCATATATTTT,CASSQEGERFSGNTIYF
TRBJ2-3,TRBV6-5,TRBD1,NA,TGTGCCAGCAGAACGGGACAGGGAACAGATACGCAGTATTTT,CASRTGQGTDTQYF
TRBJ2-5,TRBV2,NA,NA,TGTGCCAGCAGTCCCAAAGAGACCCAGTACTTC,CASSPKETQYF
TRBJ1-1,TRBV5-4,NA,NA,TGTGCCAGCAGTCAAGGACAGACGGGGATTAACACTGAAGCTTTCTTT,CASSQGQTGINTEAFF
TRBJ2-1,TRBV6-5,TRBD2,once,TGTGCCAGCAGTTACTCCGGGACTAGCAACCTGAATGAGCAGTTCTTC,CASSYSGTSNLNEQFF
TRBJ2-1,TRBV27,TRBD2,NA,TGTGCCAGCAGTCCCCGGACTAGCGGAGTCAATGAGCAGTTCTTC,CASSPRTSGVNEQFF
TRBJ2-3,TRBV19,NA,NA,TGTGCCAGTAGTATTAGGGGCATATCCACAGATACGCAGTATTTT,CASSIRGISTDTQYF
TRBJ1-6,TRBV7-2,TRBD1,few,TGTGCCAGCAGCTTAGTGCAGGGGGCAGATTCACCCCTCCACTTT,CASSLVQGADSPLHF
TRBJ2-1,TRBV7-9,NA,NA,TGTGCCAGCAGCTTAGCTAGCGCGGTCTACAATGAGCAGTTCTTC,CASSLASAVYNEQFF
TRBJ1-2,TRBV19,NA,NA,TGTGCCAGTAGTATAGATGGGAGGAACTATGGCTACACCTTC,CASSIDGRNYGYTF
TRBJ2-3,TRBV5-1,TRBD2,NA,TGCGCCAGCAGCCCGACTAGCGGCACAGATACGCAGTATTTT,CASSPTSGTDTQYF
TRBJ1-2,TRBV10-3,TRBD1,NA,TGTGCCACATCACCGGGACAGGGGGCGCAAGGCTACACCTTC,CATSPGQGAQGYTF